The 32 T cell receptor beta chains listed next were all sequenced from one sample in a study of cytomegalovirus exposure and HLA in healthy donors. Data came from immunoSEQ multiplex PCR; TCRdb stores just in-frame clones and leaves some out. The data show 160,000 or so clones, roughly 89% seen once. Sequencing was done on a sample of PBMCs. These receptors were obtained from a woman in her thirties in good health and CMV-seronegative.

The chain uses TRBV4-1 and TRBJ2-3; D remains ambiguous. V was trimmed by 3 bases and J by 9 bases, leaving 13 bases between them. Per germline, CDR1 MGHRA and CDR2 YSYEKL. The CDR3 has 13 residues. CDR3 bases: TGCGCCAGCAGCCAGGTACTACTGTTGACGCAGTATTTT. This translates into CASSQVLLLTQYF.

This chain connects TRBV7-9 to TRBJ1-4; 9 nucleotides match TRBD1. Germline lookup yields CDR1 SEHNR and CDR2 FQNEAQ (reference sequence). The ends lost 5 bases at V and 7 bases at J; junction bases unmatched: 5. CDR3 length: 14 amino acids. The CDR3 protein is CASSNGQGFEKLFF. The CDR3 coding sequence is TGTGCCAGCAGCAACGGACAGGGGTTTGAAAAACTGTTTTTT.

Concerning this clone: Different DNA sequences within this sample yield the same CDR3. The chain employs TRBV5-6 and TRBJ1-1; D remains ambiguous. The CDR3 covers 12 residues. V lost 0 bases and J lost 2, with 2 bases in between. The germline gives CDR1 SGHDT, CDR2 YYEEEE. CDR3 sequence reads: CASSLVNTEAFF. The CDR3 DNA reads TGTGCCAGCAGCTTGGTAAACACTGAAGCTTTCTTT.

The chain uses TRBV6-5 and TRBJ2-2, with 8 positions matching TRBD1. Germline V gene sequence: CDR1 MNHEY, CDR2 SVGAGI. The CDR3 length is 15 residues. Trimming cost V 7 bases and J 6 bases; bases outside gene matches: 10. DNA of the CDR3: TGTGCCAGCAATTCCGGACAGGGACATGCCGGGGAGCTGTTTTTT. It specifies CASNSGQGHAGELFF.

V usage is TRBV19 and J usage is TRBJ2-1; 7 bases match TRBD2. The germline V gene encodes CDR1 LNHDA and CDR2 SQIVND (reference sequence). This CDR3 spans 16 amino acids. V was pared by 6 bases and J by 4 bases, with 12 bases of the junction left unmatched. The CDR3 loop is CASSPRAGAQYNEQFF. The CDR3 DNA reads TGTGCCAGTAGCCCCCGGGCGGGAGCACAATACAATGAGCAGTTCTTC.

The gene calls are TRBV6-6 and TRBJ2-7; a possible D gene is TRBD2 (6 bases). Germline lookup yields CDR1 MNHNY and CDR2 SVGAGI (reference sequence). CDR3 length: 13 amino acids. The germline V and J ends were trimmed by 7 bases and 2 bases, with 12 bases remaining between them. This CDR3 is CASTAGLTYEQYF. The CDR3 DNA reads TGTGCCAGCACCGCGGGACTCACCTACGAGCAGTACTTC.

This chain uses TRBV5-1 with TRBJ1-1, with 9 bases matching TRBD1. CDR1 is SGHRS and CDR2 is YFSETQ in the germline V gene. CDR3 length: 14 residues. The V and J ends lost 6 bases and 9 bases, in that order; junction bases with no gene match: 12. CDR3 nucleotide sequence: TGCGCCAGCACTGCGAGGACAGGGGCCACCCAAGCTTTCTTT. Protein sequence: CASTARTGATQAFF. Variable domain in full (rest from reference TRBV5-1 and TRBJ1-1): KAGVTQTPRYLIKTRGQQVTLSCSPISGHRSVSWYQQTPGQGLQFLFEYFSETQRNKGNFPGRFSGRQFSNSRSEMNVSTLELGDSALYLCASTARTGATQAFFGQGTRLTVV.

This rearrangement joins TRBV9 to TRBJ2-1, with D perhaps TRBD1 (5 bases). CDR3 length: 15 residues. The V end was cut by 0 bases, the J end by 2 bases, with 9 bases between. In germline, CDR1 is SGDLS, CDR2 YYNGEE. CDR3 loop: CASSVEGAAYNEQFF. As DNA, the CDR3 is TGTGCCAGCAGCGTAGAAGGGGCAGCCTACAATGAGCAGTTCTTC.

The chain has TRBV27 and TRBJ2-2; 9 bases map to TRBD1. After removal of 5 bases from V and 9 bases from J, the junction contained 13 bases not matched to a gene. This CDR3 spans 16 amino acids. Looked up from germline, CDR1 is MNHEY and CDR2 is SMNVEV (reference sequence). For the CDR3, the DNA is TGTGCCAGCAGTCAACCGGGACAGGGCGACCTCCGGGAGCTGTTTTTT. As protein: CASSQPGQGDLRELFF.

The V and J genes are TRBV9 and TRBJ2-3; the match to TRBD2 covers 7 bases. Germline CDR1 reads SGDLS; CDR2 reads YYNGEE. V lost 2 bases to trimming and J lost 0 bases; unmatched junction nucleotides: 3. This CDR3 spans 15 amino acids. The CDR3 DNA reads TGTGCCAGCAGCGTGGGGGGGGTTAGCACAGATACGCAGTATTTT. Amino acid sequence: CASSVGGVSTDTQYF.

The chain links TRBV6-1 to TRBJ2-7; D possibly corresponds to TRBD1 (7 bases). Per germline, CDR1 MNHNS and CDR2 SASEGT. This CDR3 is built from 13 residues. The V gene lost 4 bases and the J gene lost 7 bases, with 14 bases spanning the gap. DNA of the CDR3: TGTGCCAGCAGTGGACAGACAGGGACTGAGCAGTACTTC. Translation: CASSGQTGTEQYF.

This rearrangement joins TRBV29-1 to TRBJ1-2, with D perhaps TRBD1 (6 bases). In germline, CDR1 is SQVTM, CDR2 ANQGSEA. The CDR3 is made up of 13 amino acids. V gave up 5 bases and J gave up 6 bases, with 16 bases separating them. CDR3 DNA sequence: TGCAGCGTTAGGGAACAGGGAATCCATGGCTACACCTTC. Amino acids: CSVREQGIHGYTF.

The chain is built from TRBV6-1 and TRBJ2-1; tentatively, D is TRBD1 (6 bases). The CDR3 spans 15 residues. Per the germline V gene, CDR1 is MNHNS and CDR2 is SASEGT. Trimming removed 3 bases from V and 6 bases from J, with 15 bases in between. Written as DNA, the CDR3 is TGTGCCAGCAGTGATCACAGGGAAGCATTCAATGAGCAGTTCTTC. It yields the protein CASSDHREAFNEQFF.

J is TRBJ2-1 and V is TRBV4-1; 7 bases match TRBD1. Germline V CDR1 and CDR2: MGHRA, YSYEKL. The CDR3 has 13 residues. After removal of 0 bases from V and 15 bases from J, the junction contained 8 bases not matched to a gene. CDR3 region: CASSQETGNLWFF. As DNA, the CDR3 is TGCGCCAGCAGCCAAGAGACAGGGAATTTGTGGTTCTTC.

This chain connects TRBV19 to TRBJ2-7; TRBD1 agrees at 9 bases. The CDR3 has 15 amino acids. Germline values: CDR1 LNHDA, CDR2 SQIVND (reference sequence). The V segment lost 3 bases and the J segment 0 bases; nucleotides outside the gene matches: 3. The CDR3 coding sequence is TGTGCCAGTAGTATCGGACAGGGGTTCTCCTACGAGCAGTACTTC. Translation gives CASSIGQGFSYEQYF.

There are a few counts of this clone. This sequence joins TRBV29-1 and TRBJ2-7, with D possibly TRBD2 on 6 matching bases. The V end was cut by 3 bases, the J end by 7 bases, with 13 bases between. Germline V CDR1 and CDR2: SQVTM, ANQGSEA. This CDR3 is built from 12 residues. DNA of the CDR3: TGCAGCGTTGATCGGGGGTTGGGGGAGCAGTACTTC. As protein: CSVDRGLGEQYF.

This sequence joins TRBV7-6 and TRBJ2-1, with 11 bases matching TRBD2. The CDR3 loop spans 15 amino acids. The junction had 5 bases not matched to a gene; V was cut back by 5 bases and J by 5 bases. The germline gives CDR1 SGHVS, CDR2 FNYEAQ. CDR3 amino acids: CASSRSSGGNNEQFF. CDR3 DNA sequence: TGTGCCAGCAGCAGATCTAGCGGGGGGAACAATGAGCAGTTCTTC.

This chain connects TRBV7-9 to TRBJ2-7; 7 bases map to TRBD2. Germline values: CDR1 SEHNR, CDR2 FQNEAQ (reference sequence). V trimming: 5 bases; J trimming: 2 bases; junction bases outside the gene matches: 9. The CDR3 has 15 amino acids. The CDR3 is CASSTRLAGPYEQYF. The CDR3 DNA is TGTGCCAGCAGCACGCGACTAGCTGGCCCCTACGAGCAGTACTTC.

This rearrangement joins TRBV5-4 to TRBJ1-2; 7 bases are a match to TRBD1. The germline CDR1 and CDR2 sequences are SGHNT and YYREEE (reference sequence). Trimming took 1 base from V and 4 from J; bases not matched to a gene: 4. The CDR3 loop spans 14 amino acids. The CDR3 loop is CASSLKGAGYGYTF. The DNA for the CDR3 is TGTGCCAGCAGCTTGAAGGGGGCCGGCTATGGCTACACCTTC.

The rearrangement uses TRBV10-2 and TRBJ2-7; D unclear. With 1 base removed from V and 2 bases from J, the gap between germline ends came to 15 bases. The germline gives CDR1 WSHSY, CDR2 SAAADI. The CDR3 is 16 amino acids. CDR3 sequence reads: CASSEFPARPTYEQYF. The CDR3 nucleotides read TGCGCCAGCAGTGAGTTTCCGGCCAGGCCCACCTACGAGCAGTACTTC.

V is TRBV11-1 and J is TRBJ2-5; TRBD2 agrees at 9 bases. Germline V gene sequence: CDR1 SGHAT, CDR2 FQDESV (reference sequence). The CDR3 runs 17 residues. The V and J ends lost 5 bases and 1 base, in that order; junction bases with no gene match: 11. CDR3 loop: CASSALAGSPAQETQYF. As DNA, the CDR3 is TGTGCCAGCAGCGCGCTAGCGGGGAGCCCAGCCCAAGAGACCCAGTACTTC.

The chain carries TRBV18 and TRBJ2-1, with 10 bases fitting TRBD2. Germline CDR1 KGHSH, CDR2 LQKENI. The V segment lost 1 base and the J segment 9 bases; nucleotides outside the gene matches: 15. The CDR3 totals 18 residues. CDR3 amino acids: CASSPQSLVAGGRGEQFF. The CDR3 nucleotides are TGTGCCAGCTCACCACAAAGTCTGGTAGCGGGGGGTCGTGGTGAGCAGTTCTTC.

This clone was counted once. Different DNA sequences within this sample yield the same CDR3. The rearrangement links TRBV9 to TRBJ2-3; 11 positions agree with TRBD2. V dropped 0 bases and J dropped 4; count of bases not matched to a gene: 4. Germline CDR1 is SGDLS and CDR2 is YYNGEE. The CDR3 is 16 residues long. The chain's CDR3 is CASSVASGGLADTQYF. The CDR3 DNA follows: TGTGCCAGCAGCGTAGCTAGCGGGGGGCTGGCAGATACGCAGTATTTT.

The CDR3 DNA follows: TGTGCCAGCACCACGACAGGGGCGAACACCGGGGAGCTGTTTTTT. Translated: CASTTTGANTGELFF. The rearrangement links TRBV6-1 to TRBJ2-2; 8 bases are a match to TRBD1. CDR3 length equals 15 residues. Germline V lookup: CDR1 MNHNS, CDR2 SASEGT. The trim removed 7 bases at V and 0 bases at J, leaving 4 bases unmatched.

The CDR3: CASSVTVDTQYF. For the CDR3, the DNA is TGCGCCAGCAGTGTAACTGTGGATACGCAGTATTTT. V is TRBV10-2 and J is TRBJ2-3, with D hard to call. The germline gives CDR1 WSHSY, CDR2 SAAADI. The CDR3 is 12 amino acids. V was clipped by 4 bases and J by 6 bases, with 8 bases between them.

This clone was seen a handful of times. The rearrangement joins TRBV30 to TRBJ1-1; unclear D gene. This CDR3 is built from 13 residues. V dropped 5 bases and J dropped 1 base, with 11 bases sitting between them. Germline V lookup: CDR1 GTSNPN, CDR2 SVGIG (reference sequence). For the CDR3, the DNA is TGTGCCTGGTTTTGGGGAGAGAACACTGAAGCTTTCTTT. Translated: CAWFWGENTEAFF.

The chain combines TRBV6-1 with TRBJ2-7; the match to TRBD2 covers 10 bases. The V segment lost 8 bases and the J segment 3 bases; nucleotides outside the gene matches: 7. In germline, CDR1 is MNHNS, CDR2 SASEGT. The CDR3 totals 14 residues. For the CDR3, the DNA is TGTGCCAGCGCGCCTGAGCGGGGGGGCTACGAGCAGTACTTC. Translation gives CASAPERGGYEQYF.

To note about this clone: Germline is not matched at one junction end, which may reflect a read error. The chain employs TRBV7-2 and TRBJ2-5; 11 bases are shared with TRBD2. Per the germline V gene, CDR1 is SGHTA and CDR2 is FQGNSA. The CDR3 has 14 amino acids. This CDR3 is CASSASPSGGPLHF. The CDR3 bases are TGTGCCAGCAGCGCTAGTCCTAGCGGGGGGCCCCTACACTTC.

V usage is TRBV7-2 and J usage is TRBJ2-7; 7 nucleotides agree with TRBD1. CDR1 and CDR2 from the germline V gene are SGHTA and FQGNSA. CDR3 size: 15 residues. Germline trimming cut 3 bases from V and 0 bases from J; bases unmatched to any gene: 5. In DNA form, the CDR3 reads TGTGCCAGCAGCTTCCGGACAGGTAGCTCCTACGAGCAGTACTTC. Amino acids: CASSFRTGSSYEQYF.

This chain connects TRBV18 to TRBJ1-2; D remains unclear. V lost 3 bases and J lost 8, with 13 bases in between. This CDR3 has 13 amino acids. Germline CDR1 KGHSH, CDR2 LQKENI. CDR3 loop: CASSPVSIQGYTF. The CDR3 DNA reads as TGTGCCAGCTCACCGGTTTCCATTCAGGGCTACACCTTC.

This chain connects TRBV18 to TRBJ2-3; tentatively, D is TRBD2 (6 bases). The ends were cut back, 0 bases at V and 4 bases at J, with 14 bases in the middle. The germline CDR1 and CDR2 sequences are KGHSH and LQKENI. The CDR3 contains 16 residues. Written as DNA, the CDR3 is TGTGCCAGCTCACCACCGGGGTCGGGGGTGGCAGATACGCAGTATTTT. Its protein product is CASSPPGSGVADTQYF.

This rearrangement joins TRBV14 to TRBJ1-6; a weak D match, TRBD1 (5 bases). Germline V CDR1 and CDR2: SGHDN, FVKESK. CDR3 length: 17 amino acids. Trimming removed 1 base from V and 10 bases from J, with 20 bases in between. The CDR3 loop reads CASSQGLRTAAGSPLHF. The CDR3 DNA reads as TGTGCCAGCAGCCAAGGCTTACGGACCGCGGCAGGGTCACCCCTCCACTTT.